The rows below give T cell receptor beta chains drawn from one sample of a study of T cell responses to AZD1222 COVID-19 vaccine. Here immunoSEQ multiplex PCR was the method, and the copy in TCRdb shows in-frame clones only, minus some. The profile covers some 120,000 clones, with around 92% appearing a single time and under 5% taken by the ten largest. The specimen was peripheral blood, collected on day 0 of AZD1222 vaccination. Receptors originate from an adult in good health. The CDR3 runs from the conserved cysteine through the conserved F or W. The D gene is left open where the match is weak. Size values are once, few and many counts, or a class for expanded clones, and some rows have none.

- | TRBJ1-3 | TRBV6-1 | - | CASSEPTRNTIYF | TGTGCCAGCAGTGAACCAACAAGAAACACCATATATTTT
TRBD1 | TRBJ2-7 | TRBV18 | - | CASSPPRTGGSEQYF | TGTGCCAGCTCACCACCACGGACAGGGGGCTCCGAGCAGTACTTC
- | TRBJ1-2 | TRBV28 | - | CASRPRPQGGYTF | TGTGCCAGCAGACCGCGCCCACAGGGAGGCTACACCTTC
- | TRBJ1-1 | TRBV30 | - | CAWSVSTRQSEAFF | TGTGCCTGGAGTGTATCCACCCGGCAGTCTGAAGCTTTCTTT
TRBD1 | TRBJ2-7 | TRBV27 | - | CASSLWDRIAYEQYF | TGTGCCAGCAGTCTGTGGGACAGGATAGCCTACGAGCAGTACTTC
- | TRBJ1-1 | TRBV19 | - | CASSIYSEAFF | TGTGCCAGTAGTATATACTCCGAAGCTTTCTTT
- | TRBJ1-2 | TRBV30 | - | CAWRGIYDGYTF | TGTGCATGGCGGGGGATCTATGATGGCTACACCTTC
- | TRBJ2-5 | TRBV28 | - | CASSTGQLQETQYF | TGTGCCAGCAGCACCGGACAGCTTCAAGAGACCCAGTACTTC
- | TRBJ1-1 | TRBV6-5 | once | CAAGRGNTEAFF | TGTGCCGCGGGGCGCGGGAACACTGAAGCTTTCTTT
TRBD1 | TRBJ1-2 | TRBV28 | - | CASRGGGRNYGYTF | TGTGCCAGCAGAGGGGGCGGGCGAAACTATGGCTACACCTTC
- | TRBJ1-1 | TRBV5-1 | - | CASGRMNTEAFF | TGCGCCAGCGGCAGGATGAACACTGAAGCTTTCTTT
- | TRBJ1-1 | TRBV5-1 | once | CASRDGVDTEAFF | TGCGCCAGCCGGGACGGGGTGGACACTGAAGCTTTCTTT
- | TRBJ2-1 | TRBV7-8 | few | CASSPVPSEQFF | TGTGCCAGCAGCCCAGTTCCCAGTGAGCAGTTCTTC
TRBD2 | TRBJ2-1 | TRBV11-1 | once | CASSSRGGGPPGEQFF | TGTGCCAGCAGCTCCCGGGGGGGAGGTCCACCTGGGGAGCAGTTCTTC
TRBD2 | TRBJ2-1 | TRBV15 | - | CATSRGTSGSYEQFF | TGTGCCACCAGCAGGGGGACTAGCGGGAGCTATGAGCAGTTCTTC
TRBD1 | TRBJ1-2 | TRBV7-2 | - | CASSLGQGGGGYTF | TGTGCCAGCAGCTTGGGACAGGGAGGCGGCGGCTACACCTTC
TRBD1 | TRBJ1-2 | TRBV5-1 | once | CASSWIPPGQYGYTF | TGCGCCAGCAGCTGGATACCCCCGGGACAGTATGGCTACACCTTC
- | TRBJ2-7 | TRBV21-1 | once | CASSKGEQYF | TGTGCCAGCAGCAAGGGTGAGCAGTACTTC
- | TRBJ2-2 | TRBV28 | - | CASRRGDSNTGELFF | TGTGCCAGCAGGAGGGGGGACAGTAACACCGGGGAGCTGTTTTTT
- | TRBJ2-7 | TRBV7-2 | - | CASSLVGGGAELYEQYF | TGTGCCAGCAGCTTAGTGGGAGGAGGAGCGGAGCTCTACGAGCAGTACTTC
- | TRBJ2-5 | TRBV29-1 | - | CSTHDYRVQETQYF | TGCAGCACCCACGATTACAGGGTCCAAGAGACCCAGTACTTC
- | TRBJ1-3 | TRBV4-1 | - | CASSQDGAGFGNTIYF | TGCGCCAGCAGCCAAGATGGGGCAGGGTTTGGAAACACCATATATTTT
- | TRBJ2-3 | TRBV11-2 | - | CASSPQGRVGTDTQYF | TGTGCCAGCAGCCCCCAGGGAAGGGTAGGGACAGATACGCAGTATTTT
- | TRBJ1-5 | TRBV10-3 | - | CAISESRGNQPQHF | TGTGCCATCAGTGAGTCCAGAGGCAATCAGCCCCAGCATTTT
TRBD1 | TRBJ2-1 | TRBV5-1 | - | CASSLGQGSFNEQFF | TGCGCCAGCAGCCTAGGACAGGGATCGTTCAATGAGCAGTTCTTC
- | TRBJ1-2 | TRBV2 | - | CASSEGVDGYTF | TGTGCCAGCAGTGAGGGGGTTGATGGCTACACCTTC
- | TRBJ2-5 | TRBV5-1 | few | CASSHGQGGETQYF | TGCGCCAGCAGCCATGGACAGGGAGGGGAGACCCAGTACTTC
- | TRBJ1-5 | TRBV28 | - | CASSWGTDSNQPQHF | TGTGCCAGCAGTTGGGGGACGGATAGCAATCAGCCCCAGCATTTT
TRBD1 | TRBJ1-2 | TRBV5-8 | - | CASSLYDRGGGYTF | TGTGCCAGCAGCTTATATGACAGGGGAGGCGGCTACACCTTC
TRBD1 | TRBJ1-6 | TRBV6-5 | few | CASSYHGTGSFETLHF | TGTGCCAGCAGTTATCATGGGACAGGTTCGTTTGAGACCCTCCACTTT
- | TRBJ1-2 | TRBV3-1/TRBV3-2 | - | CASSHPANYGYTF | TGTGCCAGCAGCCACCCCGCTAACTATGGCTACACCTTC
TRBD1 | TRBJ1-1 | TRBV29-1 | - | CSTRDRGVTEAFF | TGCAGCACCCGGGACAGGGGAGTTACTGAAGCTTTCTTT
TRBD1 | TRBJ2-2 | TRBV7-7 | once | CASSLVGQGSPKTGELFF | TGTGCTAGCAGTTTAGTGGGACAGGGTTCTCCCAAAACCGGGGAGCTGTTTTTT
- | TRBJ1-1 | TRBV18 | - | CASSPGRGNTEAFF | TGTGCCAGCTCACCAGGAAGGGGGAACACTGAAGCTTTCTTT
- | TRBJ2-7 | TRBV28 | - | CASSSYPSYEQYF | TGTGCCAGCAGTTCGTACCCTTCCTACGAGCAGTACTTC
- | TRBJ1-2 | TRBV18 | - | CASSPPWGEGYGYTF | TGTGCCAGCTCACCACCCTGGGGGGAAGGGTATGGCTACACCTTC
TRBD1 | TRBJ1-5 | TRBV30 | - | CAWTGGPNQPQHF | TGTGCCTGGACAGGGGGACCCAATCAGCCCCAGCATTTT
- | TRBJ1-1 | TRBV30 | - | CAWRGGEWGEAFF | TGTGCCTGGAGGGGTGGAGAATGGGGTGAAGCTTTCTTT
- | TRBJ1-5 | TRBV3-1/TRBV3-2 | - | CASSQDGDQPQHF | TGTGCCAGCAGCCAAGACGGAGATCAGCCCCAGCATTTT
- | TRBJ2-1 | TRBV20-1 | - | CSAKQGDEQFF | TGCAGTGCAAAACAGGGAGATGAGCAGTTCTTC
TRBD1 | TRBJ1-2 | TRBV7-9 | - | CASSFGTGLGDGYTF | TGTGCCAGCAGCTTCGGGACAGGGCTGGGGGATGGCTACACCTTC
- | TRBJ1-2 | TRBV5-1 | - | CASSLDRDPSYGYTF | TGCGCCAGCAGCTTGGACCGGGACCCTAGCTATGGCTACACCTTC
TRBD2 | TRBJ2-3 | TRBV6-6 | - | CASSHATSGGAGDTQYF | TGTGCCAGCAGTCATGCCACCAGCGGGGGGGCCGGAGATACGCAGTATTTT
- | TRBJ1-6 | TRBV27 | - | CASSSIKLSPLHF | TGTGCCAGCAGTTCCATTAAACTTTCACCCCTCCACTTT
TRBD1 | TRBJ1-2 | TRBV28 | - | CASSPSGTASRLYGYTF | TGTGCCAGCAGCCCCTCCGGGACAGCATCTCGTCTCTATGGCTACACCTTC